The source of this T cell receptor (beta chain) is a study of cytotoxic CD8 clonotypes in ibrutinib-treated CLL. Study-wide points: There were few public clonotypes, and on treatment they contracted or stayed stable.

The CDR3 runs 13 residues. V shed 6 bases and J shed 7 bases, with 18 bases lying between them. The germline V gene has CDR1 GTSNPN and CDR2 SVGIG (reference sequence). With sequencing, the targeted depth ranged from 1 in 200,000 to 1 in 1 million T cells. The protocol was immunoSEQ multiplex PCR, while the TCRdb copy is restricted to in-frame clones and leaves out a portion. The table has around 310,000 clones, more than 65% seen once; the top ten hold roughly 6.3%. Turning to this clone: What it binds is unknown.

The clonotype comes from a human donor with chronic lymphocytic leukemia. The chain uses TRBV30 and TRBJ2-5, with a weak D call TRBD2 (6 bases). The material sequenced was PBMCs, taken before ibrutinib treatment. DNA of the CDR3: TGTGCCTGCACCATGGGCGGGGTTCCGACCCAGTACTTC. Protein product: CACTMGGVPTQYF.